These 18 T cell receptor beta chains originate from one sample sequenced in a study of T cell responses to AZD1222 COVID-19 vaccine. Profiling relied on immunoSEQ multiplex PCR, and the TCRdb table lists in-frame clones only, not all of them. The sample has about 140,000 clones; roughly 93% are singletons. The sample was peripheral blood, taken on day 0 of AZD1222 vaccination. The receptor set was obtained from an adult in good health.

This clone was seen a single time. The chain recombines TRBV19 with TRBJ2-1, with 12 bases aligning to TRBD1. V gave up 8 bases and J gave up 8 bases; unmatched junction bases: 4. The length of the CDR3 is 13 residues. The germline V gene encodes CDR1 LNHDA and CDR2 SQIVND (reference sequence). The CDR3 coding sequence is TGTGCCAGTTCCGGGACAGGGGGCGATGAGCAGTTCTTC. This encodes CASSGTGGDEQFF.

The rearrangement joins TRBV7-9 to TRBJ2-2, with unresolved D. The V and J ends lost 2 bases and 6 bases respectively, with 1 base between them. CDR3 size: 11 residues. Germline CDR1 is SEHNR and CDR2 is FQNEAQ (reference sequence). This CDR3 is CASSLSGELFF. CDR3 DNA: TGTGCCAGCAGCTTATCCGGGGAGCTGTTTTTT.

The genes are TRBV7-9 and TRBJ1-1; D ambiguous. This CDR3 has 14 residues. The V end lost 2 bases, the J end lost 1 base, and 8 bases lay between the germline ends. Germline loops: CDR1 SEHNR, CDR2 FQNEAQ (reference sequence). The CDR3 bases are TGTGCCAGCAGCTTACTTCAAGAGAACACTGAAGCTTTCTTT. Protein product: CASSLLQENTEAFF. Filled out from reference TRBV7-9 and TRBJ1-1, the complete variable domain reads DTGVSQNPRHKITKRGQNVTFRCDPISEHNRLYWYRQTLGQGPEFLTYFQNEAQLEKSRLLSDRFSAERPKGSFSTLEIQRTEQGDSAMYLCASSLLQENTEAFFGQGTRLTVV.

The V gene is TRBV5-1, the J gene TRBJ2-3; D ambiguous. The germline V gene has CDR1 SGHRS and CDR2 YFSETQ. This CDR3 region has 13 residues. Trimming shortened V by 0 bases and J by 6 bases, and 8 bases separated the two germline ends. This CDR3 reads CASSLGAADTQYF. CDR3 nucleotides: TGCGCCAGCAGCTTGGGTGCCGCGGATACGCAGTATTTT. The full variable domain, with the rest looked up from reference TRBV5-1 and TRBJ2-3, is KAGVTQTPRYLIKTRGQQVTLSCSPISGHRSVSWYQQTPGQGLQFLFEYFSETQRNKGNFPGRFSGRQFSNSRSEMNVSTLELGDSALYLCASSLGAADTQYFGPGTRLTVL.

V usage is TRBV6-5 and J usage is TRBJ1-1, with D possibly matching TRBD1 (5 bases). Between the trimmed V and J ends, which lost 2 bases and 5 bases, there was a span of 12 bases. CDR3 length: 14 amino acids. Looked up from germline, CDR1 is MNHEY and CDR2 is SVGAGI. As DNA, the CDR3 is TGTGCCAGCAGTTACCTCGGGGGAGGTACTGAAGCTTTCTTT. Encoded protein: CASSYLGGGTEAFF.

CDR3 amino acids: CASSLAGGSWDTQYF. The CDR3 DNA is TGTGCCAGCAGCTTAGCTGGCGGGAGTTGGGATACGCAGTATTTT. The chain combines TRBV7-8 with TRBJ2-3; 7 nucleotides line up with TRBD2. Per germline, CDR1 SGHVS and CDR2 FQNEAQ. Trimming removed 0 bases from V and 6 bases from J; junction bases left unmatched: 6. This CDR3 comprises 15 residues.

This chain connects TRBV6-1 to TRBJ2-1; 7 nucleotides match TRBD1. The CDR3 runs 14 residues. CDR1 MNHNS and CDR2 SASEGT come from the germline V gene. The V segment lost 10 bases and the J segment 2 bases; nucleotides outside the gene matches: 8. The CDR3 region has the DNA TGTGCCAACGCCCGGGACAGTACCTACAATGAGCAGTTCTTC. It encodes CANARDSTYNEQFF.

The chain has TRBV9 and TRBJ2-1, with 12 bases lining up with TRBD2. The CDR3 has 15 residues. Germline CDR1 reads SGDLS; CDR2 reads YYNGEE. Trimming at V came to 4 bases and at J to 6 bases, leaving 5 bases not matched to a gene. The CDR3 spells CASSPLAGGSNEQFF. The CDR3 DNA is TGTGCCAGCAGCCCCCTAGCGGGAGGGTCCAATGAGCAGTTCTTC.

The chain joins TRBV6-5 to TRBJ1-6; D gene unclear. V was clipped by 4 bases and J by 0 bases, with 4 bases between them. CDR1 is MNHEY and CDR2 is SVGAGI in the germline V gene. This CDR3 is built from 14 residues. The chain's CDR3 is CASSWNSYNSPLHF. The CDR3 region has the DNA TGTGCCAGCAGTTGGAACTCCTATAATTCACCCCTCCACTTT.

The chain uses TRBV30 and TRBJ1-2; D ambiguous. CDR1 and CDR2 (germline): GTSNPN, SVGIG (reference sequence). The CDR3 length is 11 residues. Trimming took 3 bases from V and 5 from J, leaving 7 bases between them. Here the CDR3 reads CAWSSSYGYTF. Here the CDR3 DNA reads TGTGCCTGGAGCTCCTCATATGGCTACACCTTC. Filled out from reference TRBV30 and TRBJ1-2, the complete variable domain reads SQTIHQWPATLVQPVGSPLSLECTVEGTSNPNLYWYRQAAGRGLQLLFYSVGIGQISSEVPQNLSASRPQDRQFILSSKKLLLSDSGFYLCAWSSSYGYTFGSGTRLTVV.

V usage is TRBV3-1 (or the pseudogene TRBV3-2) and J usage is TRBJ1-2, with D possibly TRBD1 on 6 matching bases. The ends were cut back, 1 base at V and 0 bases at J, with 12 bases in the middle. The CDR3 has 16 residues. In germline, CDR1 is LGHDT, CDR2 YNNKEL (reference sequence). CDR3 protein: CASSQGSGEANYGYTF. In DNA form, the CDR3 reads TGTGCCAGCAGCCAAGGGTCAGGGGAAGCTAACTATGGCTACACCTTC.

This clone was observed once. The V call is TRBV9, the J call TRBJ2-3; D unresolved. Trimming took off 0 bases at V and 6 bases at J, with 8 bases between the two ends. This CDR3 comprises 13 residues. Per the germline V gene, CDR1 is SGDLS and CDR2 is YYNGEE. CDR3 amino acids: CASSVGASDTQYF. CDR3 nucleotides: TGTGCCAGCAGCGTAGGGGCCTCGGATACGCAGTATTTT.

The V gene is TRBV7-2, the J gene TRBJ1-4; tentative D call: TRBD1 (5 bases). Looked up from germline, CDR1 is SGHTA and CDR2 is FQGNSA. Trimming shortened V by 0 bases and J by 4 bases, and 9 bases separated the two germline ends. The CDR3 covers 15 residues. The CDR3 loop reads CASSLASRVNEKLFF. The CDR3 coding sequence is TGTGCCAGCAGCTTAGCTAGCAGGGTTAATGAAAAACTGTTTTTT.

The CDR3 DNA sequence: TGTGCCAGCAGCTTAGCCTGGCCCGGGGAGCTGTTTTTT. This codes for CASSLAWPGELFF. The chain recombines TRBV7-9 with TRBJ2-2, with D unresolved. V lost 0 bases to trimming and J lost 6 bases, with 5 bases between them. Germline V CDR1 and CDR2: SEHNR, FQNEAQ (reference sequence). CDR3 length equals 13 residues.

The rearrangement joins TRBV10-2 to TRBJ1-5; D is uncertain. Germline CDR1 reads WSHSY; CDR2 reads SAAADI. The V and J ends lost 4 bases and 0 bases respectively, with 10 bases between them. This CDR3 is built from 15 residues. The CDR3 sequence is CASSAQERSNQPQHF. The DNA of the CDR3 is TGCGCCAGCAGTGCGCAGGAGCGTAGCAATCAGCCCCAGCATTTT.

This clone was observed a single time. This chain joins TRBV4-1 and TRBJ1-4; weak D call: TRBD1 (6 bases). The germline gives CDR1 MGHRA, CDR2 YSYEKL. The CDR3 has 16 residues. V gave up 0 bases and J gave up 6 bases, with 14 bases separating them. Here the CDR3 reads CASSQDRGGPDEKLFF. CDR3 nucleotides: TGCGCCAGCAGCCAAGATAGGGGGGGCCCGGATGAAAAACTGTTTTTT.

The V and J genes are TRBV6-1 and TRBJ1-2, with a weak D call TRBD1 (5 bases). V lost 0 bases and J 8 bases, leaving 10 bases between the germline ends. The CDR3 loop spans 13 amino acids. Germline assignment: CDR1 MNHNS and CDR2 SASEGT. The CDR3 sequence is CASSEAWGFGYTF. DNA of the CDR3: TGTGCCAGCAGTGAAGCATGGGGCTTCGGCTACACCTTC.

This clone was counted once. The chain couples TRBV21-1 to TRBJ1-2; the DNA was not compared with TRBD1, the D call given in the table. TRBV21-1 is tagged as a pseudogene. The CDR3 length is 16 residues. CDR3 nucleotide sequence: TGTGCCAGCAGCAAAGAGGACAAGGTCTCTAACTATGGCTACACCTTC. As protein: CASSKEDKVSNYGYTF.